The T cell receptor beta chain described here comes from a study of neurological immune-mediated disorders. Findings and limits, study-wide: The absence of any CDR3 amino acid sequence shared by expanded clones across subjects suggests that repertoires were private in all groups.

This clonotype was picked up many times. Its antigen is currently unknown. Each CDR3 protein gets one entry after TCRdb re-called the 5' RACE reads with MiXCR. This table holds 80,000 or so distinct CDR3 sequences, around 9.9% found once. Sequencing was done on a sample of PBMCs. The TCR originated in a man between 50 and 59 years old in good health.

The CDR3 DNA is TGCGCCAGCAGCCAAGTCCTCTCACCAGCGGGAATCTCATACGAGCAGTACTTC. Translated: CASSQVLSPAGISYEQYF. The chain joins TRBV4-1 to TRBJ2-7, with 7 bases that match TRBD2. The CDR3 extends over 18 amino acids. The V gene's germline CDR1 is MGHRA and CDR2 YSYEKL. The junction had 16 bases not matched to a gene; V was cut back by 1 base and J by 4 bases.